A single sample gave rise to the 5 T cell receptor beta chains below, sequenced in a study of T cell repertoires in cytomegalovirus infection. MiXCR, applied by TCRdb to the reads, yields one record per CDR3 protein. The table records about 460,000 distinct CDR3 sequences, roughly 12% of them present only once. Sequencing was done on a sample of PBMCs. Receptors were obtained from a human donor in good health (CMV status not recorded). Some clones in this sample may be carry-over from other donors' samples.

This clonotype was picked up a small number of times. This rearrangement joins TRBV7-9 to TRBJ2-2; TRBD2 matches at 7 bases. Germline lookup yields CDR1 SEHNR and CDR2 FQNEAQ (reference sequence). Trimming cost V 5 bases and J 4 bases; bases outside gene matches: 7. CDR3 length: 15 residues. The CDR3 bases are TGTGCCAGCAGCCGAGGACTAGTAAGCACCGGGGAGCTGTTTTTT. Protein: CASSRGLVSTGELFF.

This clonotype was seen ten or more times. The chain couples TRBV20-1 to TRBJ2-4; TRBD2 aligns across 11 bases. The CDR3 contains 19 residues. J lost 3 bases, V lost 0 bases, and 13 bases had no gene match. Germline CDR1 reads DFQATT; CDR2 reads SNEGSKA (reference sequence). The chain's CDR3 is CSARDSGSGRAGGKNIQYF. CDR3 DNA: TGCAGTGCTAGAGATTCGGGTAGCGGGAGGGCCGGTGGCAAAAACATTCAGTACTTC.

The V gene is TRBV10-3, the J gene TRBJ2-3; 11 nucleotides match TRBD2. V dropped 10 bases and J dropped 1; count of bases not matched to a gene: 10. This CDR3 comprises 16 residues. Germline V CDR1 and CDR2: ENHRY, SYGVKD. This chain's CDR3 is CATQSGLAGGTDTQYF. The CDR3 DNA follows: TGTGCCACCCAGTCAGGACTAGCGGGCGGCACAGATACGCAGTATTTT.

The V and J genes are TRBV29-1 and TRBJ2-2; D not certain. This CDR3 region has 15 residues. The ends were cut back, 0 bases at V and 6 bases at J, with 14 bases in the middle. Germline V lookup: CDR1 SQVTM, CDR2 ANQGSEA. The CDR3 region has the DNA TGCAGCGTTGAAGAGGGATTATCGGAGTCCGGGGAGCTGTTTTTT. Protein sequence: CSVEEGLSESGELFF.

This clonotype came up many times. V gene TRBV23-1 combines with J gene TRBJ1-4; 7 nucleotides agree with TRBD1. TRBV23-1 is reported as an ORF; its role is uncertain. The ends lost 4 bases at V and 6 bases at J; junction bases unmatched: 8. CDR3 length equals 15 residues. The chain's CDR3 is CASSRKGDRDEKLFF. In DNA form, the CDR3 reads TGCGCCAGCAGTCGAAAAGGGGACAGAGATGAAAAACTGTTTTTT.